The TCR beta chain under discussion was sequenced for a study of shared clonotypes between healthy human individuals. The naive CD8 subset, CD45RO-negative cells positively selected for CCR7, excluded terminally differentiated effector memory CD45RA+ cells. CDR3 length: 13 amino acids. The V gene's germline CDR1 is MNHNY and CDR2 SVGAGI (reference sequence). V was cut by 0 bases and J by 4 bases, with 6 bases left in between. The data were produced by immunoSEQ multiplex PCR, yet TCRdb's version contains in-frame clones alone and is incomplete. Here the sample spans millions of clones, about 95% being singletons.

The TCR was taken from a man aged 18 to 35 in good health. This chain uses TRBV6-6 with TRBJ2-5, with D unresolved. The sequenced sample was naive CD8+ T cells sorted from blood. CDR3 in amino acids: CASSYSWVETQYF. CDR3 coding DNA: TGTGCCAGCAGTTACTCTTGGGTAGAGACCCAGTACTTC.